The present T cell receptor (beta chain) was sequenced within a study of blood T cell repertoires in COVID-19. The wider study: Specimens from acute and convalescent COVID-19 originated in the United States, Italy and Spain. Sample material is recorded as cDNA or gDNA derived from T cells, B-cell-depleted T cells, or PBMCs.

Clones were sequenced by immunoSEQ multiplex PCR, and TCRdb holds only the in-frame ones, with some missing. In the table there are about 260,000 clones, about 91% of which are singletons. The study drew participants aged about 18 to 89 years from roughly 25 US areas. In assigning cohorts, the study relied on participant-reported clinical history. Germline CDR1 LGHNA, CDR2 YSLEER. Trimming left V 0 bases short and J 5 bases short, with 16 bases between. There are 16 residues in the CDR3. Input material: PBMCs or T cells enriched from blood (not recorded which). The V gene is TRBV4-3, the J gene TRBJ1-2; possible D gene TRBD1, 5 bases. This TCR came from a woman aged 35 to 49 with acute COVID-19. Here the CDR3 DNA reads TGCGCCAGCAGCCAAGATAAAACGGAGACAGCATATGGCTACACCTTC. Its translation is CASSQDKTETAYGYTF.